This T cell receptor beta chain was recorded in a study of blood T cells in healthy people across ages. Through a sample-barcoded 5' primer and a J-beta primer mix, a second PCR was run for roughly 7 to 12 cycles. From the 5' RACE reads, TCRdb called clonotypes with MiXCR, one entry per CDR3 protein. The sample holds some 850,000 distinct CDR3 sequences, roughly 24% seen once. This clonotype was detected a few times. Unmatched junction bases numbered 3, after V lost 0 bases and J lost 8 bases. CDR1 is SEHNR, CDR2 FQNEAQ, per germline (reference sequence). The CDR3 has 15 amino acids. The sample also formed part of further work on T cells of mothers and their children. That paper states: The study obtained over 8 million TCR beta CDR3 reads per mother and a few million per child. Researchers report slightly higher, though non-significant, overlap in related mother-child pairs than in unrelated pairs.

The gene calls are TRBV7-9 and TRBJ1-4; 10 bases are a match to TRBD1. The receptor was isolated from a boy between 5 and 17 years old in good health. The sample was blood. The CDR3 region is CASSLAGTGVEKLFF. CDR3 in DNA: TGTGCCAGCAGCTTAGCTGGGACAGGGGTGGAAAAACTGTTTTTT. Looking up the rest from reference TRBV7-9 and TRBJ1-4 gives the full variable domain: DTGVSQNPRHKITKRGQNVTFRCDPISEHNRLYWYRQTLGQGPEFLTYFQNEAQLEKSRLLSDRFSAERPKGSFSTLEIQRTEQGDSAMYLCASSLAGTGVEKLFFGSGTQLSVL.